This T cell receptor beta chain was identified in a study of response to subunit inactivated influenza vaccine. Findings of the study overall: A suggestion made by the authors is that each seasonal influenza vaccination recruits few new T cells.

Ten or more counts support this clonotype. Its matching antigen is unknown. Trimming shortened V by 8 bases and J by 5 bases, and 8 bases separated the two germline ends. Germline V gives CDR1 SQVTM, CDR2 ANQGSEA. The CDR3 loop spans 10 amino acids. TCRdb re-analysed the RT-PCR reads in MiXCR, keeping a single row per CDR3 protein. The data show 700,000 to 900,000 distinct CDR3 sequences, around 20% seen once. This clonotype was obtained from a man aged 50 to 59 who received an inactivated influenza vaccine. This chain links TRBV29-1 with TRBJ2-3, with D uncertain. This specimen was PBMCs from blood, taken around 5 days after vaccination. The CDR3 protein is CSPSGDTQYF. The CDR3 DNA sequence: TGCAGCCCCTCCGGAGATACGCAGTATTTT.